A single TCR beta chain is shown here with its context. The antigen is undetermined. These data belong to a study of T cell responses to AZD1222 COVID-19 vaccine. Here immunoSEQ multiplex PCR was the method, and the copy in TCRdb shows in-frame clones only, minus some. This sample has more than 150,000 clones; more than 70% occur once, and the top ten carry 25% to 30%. Study conclusions and caveats: Donors were chiefly white British, with a greater number of females, and clonal diversity was perhaps underestimated.

Germline trimming cut 5 bases from V and 1 base from J; bases unmatched to any gene: 4. Germline V lookup: CDR1 LNHDA, CDR2 SQIVND (reference sequence). The CDR3 sequence is 14 residues long. The material was peripheral blood, obtained 28 days after the second AZD1222 dose. The chain uses TRBV19 and TRBJ1-2; 7 positions match TRBD1. The receptor's source is an adult who received the AZD1222 COVID-19 vaccine. CDR3 nucleotides: TGTGCCAGTAGTCCCAGGGGGGTTAACTATGGCTACACCTTC. It codes for CASSPRGVNYGYTF.